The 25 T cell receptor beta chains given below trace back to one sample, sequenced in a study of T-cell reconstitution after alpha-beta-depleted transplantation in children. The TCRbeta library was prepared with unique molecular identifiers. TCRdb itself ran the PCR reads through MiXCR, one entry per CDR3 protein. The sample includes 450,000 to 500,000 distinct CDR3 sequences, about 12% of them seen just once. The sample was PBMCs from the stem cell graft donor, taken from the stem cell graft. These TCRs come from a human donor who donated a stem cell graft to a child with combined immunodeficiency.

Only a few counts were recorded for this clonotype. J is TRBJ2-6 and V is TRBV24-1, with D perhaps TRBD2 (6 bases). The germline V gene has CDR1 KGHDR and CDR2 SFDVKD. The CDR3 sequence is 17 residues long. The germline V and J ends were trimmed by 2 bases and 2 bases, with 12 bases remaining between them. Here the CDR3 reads CATSDWPGEAGANVLTF. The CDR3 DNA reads TGTGCCACCAGTGATTGGCCGGGAGAGGCTGGGGCCAACGTCCTGACTTTC.

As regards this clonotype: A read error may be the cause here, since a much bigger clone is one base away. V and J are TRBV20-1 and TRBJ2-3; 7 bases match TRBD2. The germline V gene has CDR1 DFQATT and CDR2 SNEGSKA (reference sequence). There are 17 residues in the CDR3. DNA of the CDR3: TGCTGTGCTAGAGATGGCCGGCTAGCGGACCCCACAGATACGCAGTATTTT. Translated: CCARDGRLADPTDTQYF.

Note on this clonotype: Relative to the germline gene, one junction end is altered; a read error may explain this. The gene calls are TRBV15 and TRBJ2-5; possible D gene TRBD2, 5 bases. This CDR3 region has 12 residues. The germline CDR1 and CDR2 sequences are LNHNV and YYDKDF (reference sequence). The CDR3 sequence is CATSRDWRALEF. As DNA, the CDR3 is TGTGCCACCAGCAGAGATTGGCGGGCTCTTGAGTTC.

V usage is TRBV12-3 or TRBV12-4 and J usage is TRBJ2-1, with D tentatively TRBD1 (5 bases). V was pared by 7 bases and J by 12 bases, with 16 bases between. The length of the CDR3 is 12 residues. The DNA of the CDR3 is TGTGCCAGCACCCAGGGTTTAGGTGTGCAGTTCTTC. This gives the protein CASTQGLGVQFF.

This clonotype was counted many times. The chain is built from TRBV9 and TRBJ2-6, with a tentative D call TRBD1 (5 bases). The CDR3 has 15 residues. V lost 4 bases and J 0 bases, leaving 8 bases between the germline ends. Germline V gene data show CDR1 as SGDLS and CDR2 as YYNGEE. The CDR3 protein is CASSSQVSGANVLTF. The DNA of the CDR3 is TGTGCCAGCAGCTCACAGGTCTCTGGGGCCAACGTCCTGACTTTC.

In DNA form, the CDR3 reads TGTGCCACCAGTGATCCGGGACTAGCGGGTAACGAGCAGTACTTC. Amino acids: CATSDPGLAGNEQYF. V and J are TRBV24-1 and TRBJ2-7; TRBD2 aligns across 12 bases. This CDR3 is 15 amino acids long. With V trimmed by 3 bases and J by 5 bases, 4 bases remained unmatched. The V gene's germline CDR1 is KGHDR and CDR2 SFDVKD.

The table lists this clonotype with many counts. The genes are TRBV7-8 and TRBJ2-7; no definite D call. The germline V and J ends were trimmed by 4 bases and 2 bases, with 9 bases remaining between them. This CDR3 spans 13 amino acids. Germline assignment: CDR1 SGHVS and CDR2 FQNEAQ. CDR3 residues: CASSYQVTYEQYF. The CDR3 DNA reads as TGTGCCAGCAGCTATCAGGTCACCTACGAGCAGTACTTC.

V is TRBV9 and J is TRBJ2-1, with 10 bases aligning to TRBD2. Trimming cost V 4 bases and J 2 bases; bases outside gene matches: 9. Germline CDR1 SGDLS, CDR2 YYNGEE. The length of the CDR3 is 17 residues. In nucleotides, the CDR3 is TGTGCCAGCAGCCCAGGAGGAGGACTAGCGGCCTACAATGAGCAGTTCTTC. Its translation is CASSPGGGLAAYNEQFF.

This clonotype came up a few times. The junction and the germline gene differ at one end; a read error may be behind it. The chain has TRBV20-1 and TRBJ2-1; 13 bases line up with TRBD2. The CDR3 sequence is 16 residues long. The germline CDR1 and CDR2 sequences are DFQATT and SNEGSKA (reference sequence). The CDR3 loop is CCARGTSGVTYNEQFF. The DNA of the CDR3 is TGCTGTGCTAGGGGGACTAGCGGGGTTACCTACAATGAGCAGTTCTTC.

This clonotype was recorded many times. The CDR3 spells CASSFRGGGTEAFF. The DNA of the CDR3 is TGTGCCAGCAGTTTCCGGGGTGGGGGCACTGAAGCTTTCTTT. The rearrangement joins TRBV12-3 or TRBV12-4 to TRBJ1-1; possible D gene TRBD1, 5 bases. V lost 3 bases and J 4 bases, leaving 12 bases between the germline ends. The CDR3 runs 14 residues.

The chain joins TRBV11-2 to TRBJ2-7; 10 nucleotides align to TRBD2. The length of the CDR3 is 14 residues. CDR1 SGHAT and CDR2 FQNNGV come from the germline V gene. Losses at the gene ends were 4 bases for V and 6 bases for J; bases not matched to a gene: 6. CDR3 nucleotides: TGTGCCAGCAGCTCTCTAGCGGGGGCCAGCGAGCAGTACTTC. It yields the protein CASSSLAGASEQYF.

The CDR3 spells CSAGTSGTYEQYF. For the CDR3, the DNA is TGCAGCGCAGGGACTAGCGGGACTTACGAGCAGTACTTC. This chain connects TRBV29-1 to TRBJ2-7; 13 bases match TRBD2. There are 13 residues in the CDR3. Trimming removed 7 bases from V and 4 bases from J; junction bases left unmatched: 4. Germline CDR1 is SQVTM and CDR2 is ANQGSEA.

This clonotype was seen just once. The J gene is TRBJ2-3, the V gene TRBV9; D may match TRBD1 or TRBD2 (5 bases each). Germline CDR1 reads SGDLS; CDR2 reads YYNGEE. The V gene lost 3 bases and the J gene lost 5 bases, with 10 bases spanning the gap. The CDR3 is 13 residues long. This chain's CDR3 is CASSERGIDTQYF. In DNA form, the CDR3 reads TGTGCCAGCAGCGAGAGGGGTATAGATACGCAGTATTTT. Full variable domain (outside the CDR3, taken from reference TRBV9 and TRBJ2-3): DSGVTQTPKHLITATGQRVTLRCSPRSGDLSVYWYQQSLDQGLQFLIQYYNGEERAKGNILERFSAQQFPDLHSELNLSSLELGDSALYFCASSERGIDTQYFGPGTRLTVL.

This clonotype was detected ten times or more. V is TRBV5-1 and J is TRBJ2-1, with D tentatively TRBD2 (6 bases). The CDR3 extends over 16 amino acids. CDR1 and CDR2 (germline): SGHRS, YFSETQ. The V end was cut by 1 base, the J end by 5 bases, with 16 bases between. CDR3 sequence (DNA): TGCGCCAGCAGCTTGAGACGCGGGGCTTCTAACAATGAGCAGTTCTTC. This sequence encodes CASSLRRGASNNEQFF.

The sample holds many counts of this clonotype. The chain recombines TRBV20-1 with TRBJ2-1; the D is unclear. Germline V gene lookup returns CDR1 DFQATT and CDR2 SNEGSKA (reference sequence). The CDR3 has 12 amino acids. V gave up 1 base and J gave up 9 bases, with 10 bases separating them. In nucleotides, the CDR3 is TGCAGTGCTAGAGTCTGGTTACGTGAGCAGTTCTTC. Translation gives CSARVWLREQFF.

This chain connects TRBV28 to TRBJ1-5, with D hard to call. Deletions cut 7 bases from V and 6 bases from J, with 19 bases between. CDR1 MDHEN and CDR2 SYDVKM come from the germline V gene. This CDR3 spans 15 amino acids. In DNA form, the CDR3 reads TGTGCCAGCATCCCTCGAGAAGAAAAGGTTCAGCCCCAGCATTTT. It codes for CASIPREEKVQPQHF.

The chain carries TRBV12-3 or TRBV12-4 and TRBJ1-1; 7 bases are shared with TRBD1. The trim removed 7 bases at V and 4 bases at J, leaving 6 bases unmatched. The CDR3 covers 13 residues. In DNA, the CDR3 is TGTGCCAGCAACGGCCCAGGGGGCACTGAAGCTTTCTTT. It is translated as CASNGPGGTEAFF.

The DNA for the CDR3 is TGTGCCAGCAGCTTATTAGGGACAGTCTACGAGCAGTACTTC. Protein product: CASSLLGTVYEQYF. The rearrangement joins TRBV7-2 to TRBJ2-7; 7 bases line up with TRBD1. Unmatched junction bases numbered 4, after V lost 2 bases and J lost 3 bases. CDR3 size: 14 residues. CDR1 and CDR2 from the germline V gene are SGHTA and FQGNSA.

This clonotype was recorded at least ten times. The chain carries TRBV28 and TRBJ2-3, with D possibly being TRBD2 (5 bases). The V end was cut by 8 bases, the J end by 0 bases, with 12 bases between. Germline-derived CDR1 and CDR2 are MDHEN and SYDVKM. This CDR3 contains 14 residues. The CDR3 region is CASGRGESTDTQYF. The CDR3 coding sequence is TGTGCCAGCGGTCGGGGTGAGAGCACAGATACGCAGTATTTT.

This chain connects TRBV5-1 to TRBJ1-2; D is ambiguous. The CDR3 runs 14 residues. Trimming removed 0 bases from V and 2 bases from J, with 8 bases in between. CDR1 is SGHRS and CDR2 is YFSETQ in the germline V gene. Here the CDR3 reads CASSLGAGNYGYTF. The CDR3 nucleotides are TGCGCCAGCAGCTTGGGAGCAGGAAACTATGGCTACACCTTC.

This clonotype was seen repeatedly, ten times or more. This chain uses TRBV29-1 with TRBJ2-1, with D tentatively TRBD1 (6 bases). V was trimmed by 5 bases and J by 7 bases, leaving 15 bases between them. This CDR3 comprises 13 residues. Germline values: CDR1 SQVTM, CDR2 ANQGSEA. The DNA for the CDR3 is TGCAGCGTTATGCCATCACAGGGAAATGAGCAGTTCTTC. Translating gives CSVMPSQGNEQFF.

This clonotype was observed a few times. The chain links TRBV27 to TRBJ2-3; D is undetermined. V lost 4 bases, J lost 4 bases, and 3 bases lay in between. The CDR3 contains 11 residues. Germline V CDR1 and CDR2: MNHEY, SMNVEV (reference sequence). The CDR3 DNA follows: TGTGCCAGCAGTTGCGCAGATACGCAGTATTTT. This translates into CASSCADTQYF.

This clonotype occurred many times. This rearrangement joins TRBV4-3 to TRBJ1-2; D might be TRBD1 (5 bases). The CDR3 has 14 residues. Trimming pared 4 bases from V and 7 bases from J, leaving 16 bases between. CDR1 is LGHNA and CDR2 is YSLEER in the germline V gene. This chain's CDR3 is CASSLRGSNSGYTF. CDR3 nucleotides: TGCGCCAGCAGCCTGAGGGGCAGCAACAGTGGCTACACCTTC.

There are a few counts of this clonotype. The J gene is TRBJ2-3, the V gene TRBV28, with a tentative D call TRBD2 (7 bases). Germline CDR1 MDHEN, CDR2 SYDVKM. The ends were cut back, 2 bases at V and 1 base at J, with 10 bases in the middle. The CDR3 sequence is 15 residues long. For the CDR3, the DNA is TGTGCCAGCAGTTTAAAGGGGGGGGGCACAGATACGCAGTATTTT. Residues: CASSLKGGGTDTQYF.

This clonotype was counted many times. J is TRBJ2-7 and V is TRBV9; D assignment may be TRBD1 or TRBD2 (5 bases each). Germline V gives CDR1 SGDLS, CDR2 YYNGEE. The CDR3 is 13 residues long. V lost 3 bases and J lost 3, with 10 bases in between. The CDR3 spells CASSGRDGYEQYF. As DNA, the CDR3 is TGTGCCAGCAGCGGACGGGACGGCTACGAGCAGTACTTC.